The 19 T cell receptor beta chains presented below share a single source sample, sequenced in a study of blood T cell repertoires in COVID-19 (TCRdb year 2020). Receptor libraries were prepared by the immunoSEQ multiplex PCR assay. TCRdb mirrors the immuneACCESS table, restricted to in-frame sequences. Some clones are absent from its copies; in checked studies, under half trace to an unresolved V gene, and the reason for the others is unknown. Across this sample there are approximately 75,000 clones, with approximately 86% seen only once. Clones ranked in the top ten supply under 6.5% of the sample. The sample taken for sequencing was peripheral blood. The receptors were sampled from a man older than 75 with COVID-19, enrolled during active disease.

The CDR3 spells CASSLRAAFNGYTF. The CDR3 DNA is TGTGCCAGCAGCTTGAGGGCAGCTTTTAATGGCTACACCTTC. V is TRBV7-9 and J is TRBJ1-2; no clear D. The CDR3 runs 14 residues. V lost 3 bases and J 6 bases, leaving 14 bases between the germline ends. Germline loops: CDR1 SEHNR, CDR2 FQNEAQ (reference sequence).

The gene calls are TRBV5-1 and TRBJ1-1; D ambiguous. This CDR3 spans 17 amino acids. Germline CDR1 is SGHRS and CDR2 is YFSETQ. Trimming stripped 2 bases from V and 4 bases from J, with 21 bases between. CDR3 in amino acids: CASSFIPTRPASTEAFF. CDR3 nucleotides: TGCGCCAGCAGCTTTATACCCACTAGACCGGCGAGCACTGAAGCTTTCTTT.

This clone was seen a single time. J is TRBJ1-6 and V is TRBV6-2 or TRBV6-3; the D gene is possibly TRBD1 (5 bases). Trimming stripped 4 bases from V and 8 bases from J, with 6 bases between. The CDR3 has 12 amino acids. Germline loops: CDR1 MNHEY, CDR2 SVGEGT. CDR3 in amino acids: CASSSRDSPLHF. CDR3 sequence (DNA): TGTGCCAGCAGTTCCAGGGATTCACCCCTCCACTTT.

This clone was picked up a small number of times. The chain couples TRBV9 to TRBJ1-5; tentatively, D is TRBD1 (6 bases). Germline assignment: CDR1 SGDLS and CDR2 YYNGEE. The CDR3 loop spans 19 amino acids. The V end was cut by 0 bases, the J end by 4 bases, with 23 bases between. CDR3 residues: CASSVVSSKDSLSNQPQHF. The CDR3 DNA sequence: TGTGCCAGCAGCGTAGTATCCTCGAAGGACAGCTTATCAAATCAGCCCCAGCATTTT.

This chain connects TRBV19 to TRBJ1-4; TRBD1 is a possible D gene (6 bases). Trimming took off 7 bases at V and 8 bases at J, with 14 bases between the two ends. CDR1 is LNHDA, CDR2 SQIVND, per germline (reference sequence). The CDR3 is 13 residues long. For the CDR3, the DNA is TGTGCCAGTAATCTCAGGGGATGGGAAAAACTGTTTTTT. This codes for CASNLRGWEKLFF.

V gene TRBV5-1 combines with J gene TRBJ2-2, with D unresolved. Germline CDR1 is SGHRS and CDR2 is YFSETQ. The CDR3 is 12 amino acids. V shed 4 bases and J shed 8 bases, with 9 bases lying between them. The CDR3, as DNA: TGCGCCAGCAGCCATATCCAGGGGGAGCTGTTTTTT. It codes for CASSHIQGELFF.

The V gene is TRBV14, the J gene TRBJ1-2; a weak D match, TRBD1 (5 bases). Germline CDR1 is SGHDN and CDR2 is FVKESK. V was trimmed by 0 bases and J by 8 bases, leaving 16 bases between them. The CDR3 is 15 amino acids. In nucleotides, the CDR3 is TGTGCCAGCAGCCAAGAATTTTCCAGGGCAGGCGGCTACACCTTC. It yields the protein CASSQEFSRAGGYTF.

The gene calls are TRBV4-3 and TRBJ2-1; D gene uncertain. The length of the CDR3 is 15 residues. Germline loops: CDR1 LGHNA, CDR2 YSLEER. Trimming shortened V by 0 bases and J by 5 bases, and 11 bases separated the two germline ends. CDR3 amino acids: CASSQEGSYNNEQFF. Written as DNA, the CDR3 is TGCGCCAGCAGCCAAGAGGGCAGCTACAACAATGAGCAGTTCTTC.

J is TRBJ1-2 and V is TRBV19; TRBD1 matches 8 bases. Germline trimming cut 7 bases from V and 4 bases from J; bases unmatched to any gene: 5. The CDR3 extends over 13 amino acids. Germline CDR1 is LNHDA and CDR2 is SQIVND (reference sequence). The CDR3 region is CASKGQGFYGYTF. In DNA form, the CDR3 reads TGTGCCAGTAAAGGACAGGGCTTCTATGGCTACACCTTC.

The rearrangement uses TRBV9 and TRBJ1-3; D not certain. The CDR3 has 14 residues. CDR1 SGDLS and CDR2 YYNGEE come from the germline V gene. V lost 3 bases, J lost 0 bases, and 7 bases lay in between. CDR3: CASSEEHSGNTIYF. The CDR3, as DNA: TGTGCCAGCAGCGAGGAGCACTCTGGAAACACCATATATTTT.

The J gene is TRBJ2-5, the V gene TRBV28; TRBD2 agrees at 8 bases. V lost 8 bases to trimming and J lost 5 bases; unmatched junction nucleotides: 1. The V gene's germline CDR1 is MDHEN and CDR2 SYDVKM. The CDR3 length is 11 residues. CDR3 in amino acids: CASRGGETQYF. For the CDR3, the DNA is TGTGCCAGCCGGGGGGGGGAGACCCAGTACTTC.

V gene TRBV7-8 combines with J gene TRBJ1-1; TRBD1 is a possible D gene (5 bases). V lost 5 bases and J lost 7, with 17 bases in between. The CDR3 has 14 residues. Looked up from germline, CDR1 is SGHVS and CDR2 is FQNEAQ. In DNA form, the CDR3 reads TGTGCCAGCAGCACGAGGGGCCTGGGAGGTGAAGCTTTCTTT. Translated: CASSTRGLGGEAFF.

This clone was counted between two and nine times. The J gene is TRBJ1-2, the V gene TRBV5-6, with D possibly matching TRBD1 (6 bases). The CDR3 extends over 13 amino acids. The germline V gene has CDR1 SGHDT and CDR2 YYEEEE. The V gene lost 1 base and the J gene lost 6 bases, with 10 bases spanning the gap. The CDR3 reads CASSLTGRDGYTF. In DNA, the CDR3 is TGTGCCAGCAGCTTGACAGGGCGCGATGGCTACACCTTC. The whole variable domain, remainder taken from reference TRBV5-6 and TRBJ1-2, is DAGVTQSPTHLIKTRGQQVTLRCSPKSGHDTVSWYQQALGQGPQFIFQYYEEEERQRGNFPDRFSGHQFPNYSSELNVNALLLGDSALYLCASSLTGRDGYTFGSGTRLTVV.

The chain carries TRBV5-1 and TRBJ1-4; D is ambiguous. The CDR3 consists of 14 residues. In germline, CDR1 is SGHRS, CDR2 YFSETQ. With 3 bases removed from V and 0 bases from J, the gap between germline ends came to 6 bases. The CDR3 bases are TGCGCCAGCAGCTCATCAGCAACTAATGAAAAACTGTTTTTT. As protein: CASSSSATNEKLFF.

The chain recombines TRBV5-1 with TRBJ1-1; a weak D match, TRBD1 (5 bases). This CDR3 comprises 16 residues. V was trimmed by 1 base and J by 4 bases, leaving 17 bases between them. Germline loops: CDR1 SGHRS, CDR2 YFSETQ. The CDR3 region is CASSLLGRGGGTEAFF. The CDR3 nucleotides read TGCGCCAGCAGCTTGTTAGGGCGGGGCGGTGGCACTGAAGCTTTCTTT.

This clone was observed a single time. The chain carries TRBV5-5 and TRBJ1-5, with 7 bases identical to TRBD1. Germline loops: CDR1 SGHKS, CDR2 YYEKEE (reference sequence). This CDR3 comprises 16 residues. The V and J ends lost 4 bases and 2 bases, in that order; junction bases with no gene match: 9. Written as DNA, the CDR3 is TGTGCCAGCAGCGGGGGACAGCCGGTGGGCAATCAGCCCCAGCATTTT. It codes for CASSGGQPVGNQPQHF.

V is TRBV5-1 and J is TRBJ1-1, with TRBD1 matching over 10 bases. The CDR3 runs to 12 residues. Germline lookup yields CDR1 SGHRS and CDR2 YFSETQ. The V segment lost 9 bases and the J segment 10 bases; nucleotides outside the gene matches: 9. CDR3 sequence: CATGQGVDRAFF. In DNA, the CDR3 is TGCGCCACCGGACAGGGGGTTGACAGAGCTTTCTTT.

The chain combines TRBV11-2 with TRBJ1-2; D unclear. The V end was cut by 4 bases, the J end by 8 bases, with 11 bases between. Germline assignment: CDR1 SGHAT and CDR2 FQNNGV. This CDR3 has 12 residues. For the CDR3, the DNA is TGTGCCAGCAGCTCCTTTTGGGAGGGCTACACCTTC. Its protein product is CASSSFWEGYTF.

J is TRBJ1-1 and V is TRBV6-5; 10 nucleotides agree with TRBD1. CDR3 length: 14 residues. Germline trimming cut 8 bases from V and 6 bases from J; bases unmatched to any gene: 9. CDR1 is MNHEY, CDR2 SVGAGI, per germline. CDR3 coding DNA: TGTGCCAGCTATGAATCGGGGACAGGGGCTGAAGCTTTCTTT. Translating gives CASYESGTGAEAFF.